Listed below are T cell receptor beta chains from one sample, sequenced in a study of shared clonotypes between healthy human individuals. Measured with immunoSEQ multiplex PCR; TCRdb has only the in-frame clones, and not every one. The data show fewer than 850,000 clones, about 78% seen once. The specimen sequenced was memory CD4+ T cells sorted from blood. These receptor sequences come from a woman in her 30s in good health. The CDR3 runs from the conserved cysteine through the conserved F or W. The D gene is left open where the match is weak.

TRBJ2-3,TRBD2,TRBV30,CAWSLREGDTQYF
TRBJ2-1,-,TRBV7-6,CASSLARGGHEQFF
TRBJ2-7,-,TRBV10-3,CAISGPSSYEQYF
TRBJ1-2,-,TRBV2,CASNGRPSYGYTF
TRBJ1-5,-,TRBV11-2,CASSPGGGNQPQHF
TRBJ1-5,-,TRBV4-2,CASSQEILTGISNQPQHF
TRBJ1-2,-,TRBV28,CASSLWGASGYTF
TRBJ1-5,TRBD1,TRBV6-6,CASRGTGSTQPQHF
TRBJ2-5,TRBD2,TRBV11-3,CASSQGTSGRAQETQYF
TRBJ1-1,-,TRBV18,CASSPMGMNTEAFF
TRBJ2-4,TRBD2,TRBV7-9,CASSRGGGRALAKNIQYF
TRBJ2-2,TRBD1,TRBV19,CASSDFAGTGPTGELFF
TRBJ2-5,TRBD2,TRBV5-1,CASSSTSGRAEETQYF
TRBJ1-1,-,TRBV27,CASSSSGGSYTEAFF
TRBJ2-2,-,TRBV27,CASSLRASGWGNTGELFF
TRBJ2-1,-,TRBV2,CASSVIYEQFF
TRBJ1-1,-,TRBV7-9,CASSLNYGEAEAFF
TRBJ1-1,-,TRBV5-1,CASSLTRSTEAFF